This TCR beta chain came from a study of early stage breast cancer tumors. Only in-frame clones appear in the TCRdb table, and some are missing; sequencing was by immunoSEQ multiplex PCR. Of some 8,400 clones listed, about 80% are singletons. V lost 5 bases to trimming and J lost 3 bases; unmatched junction nucleotides: 6. The CDR3 has 13 amino acids. Germline assignment: CDR1 SQVTM and CDR2 ANQGSEA. This chain connects TRBV29-1 to TRBJ2-7; TRBD2 matches 8 bases. Sequencing was done on a sample of normal breast tissue next to the tumor. The clonotype originates from a person in their sixties with breast cancer. DNA of the CDR3: TGCAGCGTTTTGGGACTAGATATCTACGAGCAGTACTTC. It is translated as CSVLGLDIYEQYF.